This T cell receptor (beta chain) was retrieved from a study of shared clonotypes between healthy human individuals. General study results and limits: There were few donors, and this limited the genetic and exposure-history diversity represented.

Naive CD8 isolation took CD45RO-negative cells positively selected for CCR7 and excluded terminally differentiated effector memory CD45RA+ cells. Those who donated, Caucasian adults without exception, all lived in Nashville, Tennessee. The test was conducted at deep level. TCRdb's copy holds only in-frame clones and misses some; the assay was immunoSEQ multiplex PCR. This table has just over 2,000,000 clones, about 95% appearing once. This clone came up once. Antigen: not known. CDR3 length: 16 residues. Germline V gene data show CDR1 as SGHAT and CDR2 as FQNNGV. V was pared by 2 bases and J by 4 bases, with 14 bases between.

This sequence was found in a man younger than 35 in good health. The source material was naive CD8+ T cells sorted from blood. The gene calls are TRBV11-2 and TRBJ2-2, with D tentatively TRBD2 (5 bases). Here the CDR3 reads CASSLKASPSTGELFF. CDR3 coding DNA: TGTGCCAGCAGCTTAAAGGCTAGCCCTTCCACCGGGGAGCTGTTTTTT.